The TCR beta chain under discussion was sequenced for a study of blood T cell repertoires in COVID-19. Germline V gene sequence: CDR1 MNHEY, CDR2 SMNVEV (reference sequence). The CDR3 length is 13 residues. V was clipped by 2 bases and J by 6 bases, with 11 bases between them. Here immunoSEQ multiplex PCR was the method, and the copy in TCRdb shows in-frame clones only, minus some. Of about 270,000 clones listed, roughly 84% were seen once; the top ten hold less than 4%. This rearrangement joins TRBV27 to TRBJ2-7, with D perhaps matching TRBD2 (6 bases). The TCR sequence derives from a woman aged 18-35 years with acute or convalescent COVID-19. Sequencing was carried out using peripheral blood. The chain's CDR3 is CASSLAGTSEQYF. CDR3 DNA: TGTGCCAGCAGTTTAGCGGGGACCTCCGAGCAGTACTTC.